This T cell receptor (beta chain) came from a study of beta chain features in type 1 diabetes. Study details: Age, gender and cell yields were similar between patients and healthy donors. Study conclusions and caveats: Shortening of TCRB CDR3s, moderate but significant, appeared in all four CD4+ subsets of Type 1 diabetes patients. Relative to healthy donors, patients appeared to have naive, central memory and Treg TCRB repertoires that were more similar. VDJ junctions from patients with type 1 diabetes contained fewer insertions and more deletions.

Since all of the isolated RNA was reverse transcribed, expressed TCRB transcripts were what got sequenced. Sequencing was performed with immunoSEQ multiplex PCR; in TCRdb, only in-frame clones are kept and a portion is missing. The sample carries around 250,000 clones, roughly 25% recorded once. Worth noting for this clone: Its specificity is not known.

Sampling consisted of one heparinised blood draw per donor, averaging around 100 mL. Germline values: CDR1 MNHEY, CDR2 SVGAGI. The CDR3 length is 15 residues. V was shortened by 0 bases and J by 2 bases, with 11 bases between the two germline ends. The V call is TRBV6-5, the J call TRBJ2-7; D is unclear. The sequenced sample was naive CD4+ T cells from blood. This receptor was identified in a young woman with type 1 diabetes. The CDR3 DNA reads TGTGCCAGCAGTTACTCTAGCAGCTTCGCCTACGAGCAGTACTTC. Translation: CASSYSSSFAYEQYF.